Presented here are 2 T cell receptor beta chains from one specimen sequenced in a study of OX40 agonist ivuxolimab in advanced cancers. Libraries were prepared by immunoSEQ multiplex PCR; TCRdb keeps only in-frame clonotypes and omits some of them. The sample lists 60,000 to 80,000 clones; roughly 92% were seen once. The sample was CD4+ or CD8+ T cells sorted from blood, taken in a trial of the OX40 agonist ivuxolimab. The source of these receptors is an adult with an advanced solid tumor such as melanoma, head and neck, liver or kidney cancer.

This clone was counted once. The genes are TRBV6-5 and TRBJ2-1, with TRBD2 matching over 10 bases. CDR3 size: 15 residues. Looked up from germline, CDR1 is MNHEY and CDR2 is SVGAGI. The V segment lost 5 bases and the J segment 1 base; nucleotides outside the gene matches: 2. As DNA, the CDR3 is TGTGCCAGCAGTCGTAGCGGGAGGTCCTACAATGAGCAGTTCTTC. It codes for CASSRSGRSYNEQFF.

This rearrangement joins TRBV6-5 to TRBJ2-7; D perhaps matches TRBD1 (8 bases). The CDR3 consists of 15 residues. The V and J ends lost 2 bases and 5 bases respectively, with 16 bases between them. Germline CDR1 reads MNHEY; CDR2 reads SVGAGI. CDR3 amino acids: CASSYANRGGHEQYF. The CDR3 DNA sequence: TGTGCCAGCAGTTACGCTAACAGGGGGGGGCACGAGCAGTACTTC.